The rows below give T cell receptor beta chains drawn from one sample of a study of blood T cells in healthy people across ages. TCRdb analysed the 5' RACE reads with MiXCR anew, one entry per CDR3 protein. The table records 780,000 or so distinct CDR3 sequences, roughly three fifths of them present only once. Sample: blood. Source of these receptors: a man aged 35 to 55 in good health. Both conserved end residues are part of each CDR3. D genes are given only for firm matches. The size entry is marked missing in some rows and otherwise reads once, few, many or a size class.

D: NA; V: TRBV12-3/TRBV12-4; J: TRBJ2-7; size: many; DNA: TGTGCCAGCAGTTCCTCCGGGGACGAGCAGTACTTC; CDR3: CASSSSGDEQYF
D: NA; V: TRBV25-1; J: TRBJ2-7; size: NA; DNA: TGTGCCAGCAGTGAATATAGCTCCTACGAGCAGTACTTC; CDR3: CASSEYSSYEQYF
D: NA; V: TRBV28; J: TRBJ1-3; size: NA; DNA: TGTACCAGCAGTATCAGTGGATACTCTGGAAACACCATATATTTT; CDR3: CTSSISGYSGNTIYF
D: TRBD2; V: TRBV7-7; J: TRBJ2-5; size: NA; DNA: TGTGCCAGCAGCGACGGACTAGCGGGAGGGCCTTGGGAGACCCAGTACTTC; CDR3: CASSDGLAGGPWETQYF
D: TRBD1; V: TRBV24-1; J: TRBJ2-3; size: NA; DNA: TGTGCCACCAGTGACGCGGGACAGGGGAGCGATACGCAGTATTTT; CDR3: CATSDAGQGSDTQYF
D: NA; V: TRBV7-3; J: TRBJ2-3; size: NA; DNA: TGTGCCAGCAGCCCCCAAGCTGGTATCACAGATACGCAGTATTTT; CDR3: CASSPQAGITDTQYF
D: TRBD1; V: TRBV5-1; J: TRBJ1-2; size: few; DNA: TGCGCCAGCAGCTTGGATACGGGACAGGGGTCCGGCGGCTACACCTTC; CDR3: CASSLDTGQGSGGYTF
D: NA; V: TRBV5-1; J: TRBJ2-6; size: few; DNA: TGCGCCAGCAGCCCGGGTTCGAACCGGGTCTCTGGGGCCAACGTCCTGACTTTC; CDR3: CASSPGSNRVSGANVLTF
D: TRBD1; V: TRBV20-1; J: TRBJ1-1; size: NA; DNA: TGCAGGACAGGGCCCCGGGACACTGAAGCTTTCTTT; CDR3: CRTGPRDTEAFF
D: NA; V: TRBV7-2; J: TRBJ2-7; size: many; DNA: TGTGCCAGCAGCTCAGGAAACACCTACGAGCAGTACTTC; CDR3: CASSSGNTYEQYF
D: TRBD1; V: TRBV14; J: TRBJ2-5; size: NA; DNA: TGTGCCAGCAGCCAACCGAGGACAGGCAAAGAGACCCAGTACTTC; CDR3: CASSQPRTGKETQYF
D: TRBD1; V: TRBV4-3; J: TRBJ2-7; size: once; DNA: TGCGCCAGCAGCCCGGGACAGGAAAAATACAATGAGCAGTACTTC; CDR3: CASSPGQEKYNEQYF
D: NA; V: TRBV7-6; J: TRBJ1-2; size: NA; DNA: TGTGCCAGCAGCTTAGCCGCAGATGCCTCCTATGGCAACACCTTC; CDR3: CASSLAADASYGNTF
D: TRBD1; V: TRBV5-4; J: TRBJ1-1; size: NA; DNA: TGTGCCAGCAGCCCGGACAGGGTAAGAAACACTGAAGCTTTCTTT; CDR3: CASSPDRVRNTEAFF
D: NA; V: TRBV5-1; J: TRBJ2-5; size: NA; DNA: TGCGCCAGCAGTCGAAACCGCCAAGAGACCCAGTACTTC; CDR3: CASSRNRQETQYF
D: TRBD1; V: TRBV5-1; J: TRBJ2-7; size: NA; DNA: TGCGCCAGCAGCCTCCGGACAGGAGCCTACGAGCAGTACTTC; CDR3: CASSLRTGAYEQYF
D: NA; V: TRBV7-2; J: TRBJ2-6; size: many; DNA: TGTGCCAGCTCTGGGGCCAACGTCCTGACTTTC; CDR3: CASSGANVLTF
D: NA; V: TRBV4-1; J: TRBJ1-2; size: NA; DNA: TGCGCCAGCAGCCAACTCTCCGGGGACGGCTACACCTTC; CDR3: CASSQLSGDGYTF
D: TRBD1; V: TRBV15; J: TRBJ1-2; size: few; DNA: TGTGCCACCAGCCCTCCGGGACAGGGGGCGCATGGCTACACCTTC; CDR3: CATSPPGQGAHGYTF
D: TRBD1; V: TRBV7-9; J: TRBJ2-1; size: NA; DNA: TGTGCCAGCAGCTTACGTACAGGGGGCGTTTCGAATGAGCAGTTCTTC; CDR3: CASSLRTGGVSNEQFF
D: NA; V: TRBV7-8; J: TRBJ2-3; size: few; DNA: TGTGCCAGCAGCTTAGGCAGGGAGATGGCAGATACGCAGTATTTT; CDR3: CASSLGREMADTQYF
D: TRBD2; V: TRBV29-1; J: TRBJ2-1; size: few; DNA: TGCAGCGTTTGGCTAGCGGTAGACAATGAGCAGTTCTTC; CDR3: CSVWLAVDNEQFF
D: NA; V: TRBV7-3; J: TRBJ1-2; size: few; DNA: TGTGCCAGCAGCCGTGGGGTCGAAAACTATGGCTACACCTTC; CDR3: CASSRGVENYGYTF
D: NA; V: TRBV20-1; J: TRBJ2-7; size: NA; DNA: TGCAGTGCTAGAGAGGGGGCCACCTACAATGAGCAGTACTTC; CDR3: CSAREGATYNEQYF
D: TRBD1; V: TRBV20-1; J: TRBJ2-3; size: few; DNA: TGCAGTGCTAGAGTCCAGGGGGCTTTCGCAGATACGCAGTATTTT; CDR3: CSARVQGAFADTQYF
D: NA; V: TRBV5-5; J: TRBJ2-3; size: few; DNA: TGTGCCAGCAGCTTTGGGGTTCTGTGGAACACAGATACGCAGTATTTT; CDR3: CASSFGVLWNTDTQYF
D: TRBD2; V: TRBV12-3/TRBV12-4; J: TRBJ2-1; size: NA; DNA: TGTGCCTGCAGTCCCTGGGGCCTCGGGACCGGGAGGGAGCAGTTCTTC; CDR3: CACSPWGLGTGREQFF
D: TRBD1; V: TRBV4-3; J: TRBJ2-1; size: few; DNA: TGCGCCAGCAGCCAACAAAACAGGGGTTCGGCCTACAATGAGCAGTTCTTC; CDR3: CASSQQNRGSAYNEQFF
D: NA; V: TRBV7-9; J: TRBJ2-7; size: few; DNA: TGTGCCAGCAGCCACCCCCTCTACGAGCAGTACTTC; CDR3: CASSHPLYEQYF
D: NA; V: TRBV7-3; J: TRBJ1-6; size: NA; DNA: TGTGCCAGCAGCCCAGGGTTCTACAATTCACCCCTCCACTTT; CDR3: CASSPGFYNSPLHF
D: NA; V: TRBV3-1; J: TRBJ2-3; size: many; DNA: TGTGCCAGCAGCCCTCGGCAGGGATCAACAGATACGCAGTATTTT; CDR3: CASSPRQGSTDTQYF
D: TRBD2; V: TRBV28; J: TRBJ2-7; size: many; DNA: TGTGCCAGTACCCCCCTAGCGGGAGGGCGGCAGTACTTC; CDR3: CASTPLAGGRQYF